One and the same sample provided the 17 T cell receptor beta chains below, sequenced in a study of shared clonotypes between healthy human individuals. The protocol was immunoSEQ multiplex PCR, while the TCRdb copy is restricted to in-frame clones and leaves out a portion. The data hold roughly 510,000 clones, with 60% to 80% observed a single time. The sequenced material came from PBMCs. The receptor source for this set is a woman between 35 and 50 years old in good health. Some clones in this sample may be carry-over from other donors' samples.

The V gene is TRBV4-3, the J gene TRBJ1-4; D remains unclear. V was cut by 1 base and J by 8 bases, with 11 bases left in between. This CDR3 region has 14 residues. Germline assignment: CDR1 LGHNA and CDR2 YSLEER. The CDR3 nucleotides read TGCGCCAGCAGCCAAGTGGCAGGACGAGAAAAACTGTTTTTT. This codes for CASSQVAGREKLFF.

J is TRBJ2-7 and V is TRBV18; 9 bases are a match to TRBD2. The CDR3 consists of 16 residues. With 0 bases clipped from V and 7 bases from J, the junction kept 10 bases outside the gene matches. The germline V gene has CDR1 KGHSH and CDR2 LQKENI. The CDR3 loop reads CASSPPGTSSYREQYF. The CDR3 bases are TGTGCCAGCTCACCACCGGGGACTAGCTCGTATCGGGAGCAGTACTTC.

The chain recombines TRBV27 with TRBJ2-1; D possibly uses TRBD1 or TRBD2 (5 bases each). V lost 2 bases to trimming and J lost 3 bases, with 20 bases between them. This CDR3 comprises 18 residues. The germline V gene encodes CDR1 MNHEY and CDR2 SMNVEV (reference sequence). CDR3 coding DNA: TGTGCCAGCAGTTTAGGCTCCCCGGGACCCATTAACTACAATGAGCAGTTCTTC. Its protein product is CASSLGSPGPINYNEQFF.

The V gene is TRBV27, the J gene TRBJ2-7; 7 bases align to TRBD1. Per germline, CDR1 MNHEY and CDR2 SMNVEV (reference sequence). The CDR3 is made up of 12 amino acids. V shed 8 bases and J 2 bases; nucleotides not matched to a gene: 3. CDR3 residues: CASRTGAYEQYF. DNA of the CDR3: TGTGCCAGCCGCACAGGGGCCTACGAGCAGTACTTC.

The count of this clone is one. This chain connects TRBV11-2 to TRBJ2-3, with 7 bases aligning to TRBD2. This CDR3 region has 16 residues. J gave up 5 bases and V 5 bases, and 13 bases lay outside the gene matches. Germline assignment: CDR1 SGHAT and CDR2 FQNNGV. For the CDR3, the DNA is TGTGCCAGCAGCCGCCCACCCGGACTAGTAGGAGATACGCAGTATTTT. Translating gives CASSRPPGLVGDTQYF.

The chain links TRBV27 to TRBJ2-5, with D hard to call. CDR1 and CDR2 (germline): MNHEY, SMNVEV (reference sequence). V shed 4 bases and J shed 3 bases, with 3 bases lying between them. This CDR3 comprises 11 residues. This CDR3 is CASSSEETQYF. The CDR3 DNA follows: TGTGCCAGCAGTTCGGAAGAGACCCAGTACTTC.

The chain couples TRBV18 to TRBJ2-5, with TRBD2 identical over 10 bases. J gave up 7 bases and V 3 bases, and 11 bases lay outside the gene matches. Germline V gives CDR1 KGHSH, CDR2 LQKENI. CDR3 length: 16 amino acids. The CDR3 coding sequence is TGTGCCAGCTCACCTAGCACTAGCGGGACTTCAGGGACCCAGTACTTC. Protein: CASSPSTSGTSGTQYF.

The chain links TRBV27 to TRBJ1-2, with a tentative D call TRBD1 (5 bases). The V end lost 5 bases, the J end lost 0 bases, and 16 bases lay between the germline ends. This CDR3 has 16 residues. Looked up from germline, CDR1 is MNHEY and CDR2 is SMNVEV (reference sequence). The CDR3 sequence is CASSPHRQNSNYGYTF. CDR3 in DNA: TGTGCCAGCAGTCCGCACCGACAGAACTCTAACTATGGCTACACCTTC.

This chain links TRBV5-1 with TRBJ2-1, with D hard to call. Germline CDR1 is SGHRS and CDR2 is YFSETQ. The V gene lost 1 base and the J gene lost 3 bases, with 8 bases spanning the gap. This CDR3 region has 14 residues. CDR3 residues: CASSLSYLYNEQFF. The CDR3 bases are TGCGCCAGCAGCTTGTCCTACCTCTACAATGAGCAGTTCTTC.

This clone was detected many times. Only one base separates this from a far larger clonotype, so it likely reflects a read error. This CDR3 is also generated by other DNA sequences in the sample. The chain couples TRBV2 to TRBJ2-1; possibly TRBD1 or TRBD2 for D (5 bases each). The CDR3 spans 13 residues. With 1 base removed from V and 4 bases from J, the gap between germline ends came to 5 bases. CDR1 is SNHLY and CDR2 is FYNNEI in the germline V gene. DNA for the CDR3: TGTGCCAGCAGTGAAGGGGGGTACAATGAGCAGTTCTTC. Protein sequence: CASSEGGYNEQFF.

This clone was observed a single time. The rearrangement joins TRBV11-1 to TRBJ2-1; 7 positions agree with TRBD2. Looked up from germline, CDR1 is SGHAT and CDR2 is FQDESV (reference sequence). This CDR3 is built from 16 residues. V lost 2 bases and J lost 2; bases outside the gene matches: 6. CDR3 bases: TGTGCCAGCAGCTTATGGCGCGGGAGTACCTACAATGAGCAGTTCTTC. Translation gives CASSLWRGSTYNEQFF.

The chain uses TRBV4-3 and TRBJ2-3; D could derive from TRBD1 or TRBD2 (5 bases each). V lost 3 bases and J lost 4, with 11 bases in between. The CDR3 contains 14 residues. Germline values: CDR1 LGHNA, CDR2 YSLEER. The CDR3 here is CASSHSGRSDTQYF. The CDR3, as DNA: TGCGCCAGCAGCCACTCGGGACGGTCAGATACGCAGTATTTT.

The chain recombines TRBV7-9 with TRBJ2-6; D call uncertain. This CDR3 region has 15 residues. Trimming removed 2 bases from V and 0 bases from J, with 5 bases in between. Germline-derived CDR1 and CDR2 are SEHNR and FQNEAQ (reference sequence). The CDR3 spells CASSLSVSGANVLTF. The CDR3 region has the DNA TGTGCCAGCAGCTTATCAGTCTCTGGGGCCAACGTCCTGACTTTC.

The CDR3 nucleotides read TGCGCCAGCAGCCTGACACCGGGACAGGGGAAAGTAGGCTACACCTTC. The encoded protein is CASSLTPGQGKVGYTF. The chain has TRBV5-1 and TRBJ1-2, with 10 bases matching TRBD1. CDR1 and CDR2 (germline): SGHRS, YFSETQ. The CDR3 sequence is 16 residues long. V lost 4 bases to trimming and J lost 8 bases; unmatched junction nucleotides: 14.

CDR3 nucleotide sequence: TGTGCCAGCAGCCTTGGACTATACGACGGAGATACGCAGTATTTT. Translation: CASSLGLYDGDTQYF. The rearrangement uses TRBV7-3 and TRBJ2-3, with a tentative D call TRBD2 (6 bases). The V end lost 5 bases, the J end lost 5 bases, and 17 bases lay between the germline ends. Germline lookup yields CDR1 SGHTA and CDR2 FQGTGA. The CDR3 spans 15 residues.

The chain combines TRBV28 with TRBJ2-7; 12 bases match TRBD2. Per germline, CDR1 MDHEN and CDR2 SYDVKM. The CDR3 extends over 16 amino acids. Trimming at V came to 5 bases and at J to 13 bases, leaving 18 bases not matched to a gene. The CDR3 is CASSGEPGLAGLNVYF. CDR3 DNA sequence: TGTGCCAGCAGTGGTGAACCGGGACTAGCGGGCTTAAACGTCTACTTC.

The chain employs TRBV5-1 and TRBJ1-1; TRBD1 is a possible D gene (5 bases). There are 13 residues in the CDR3. Germline CDR1 and CDR2: SGHRS and YFSETQ. Trimming removed 2 bases from V and 8 bases from J, with 13 bases in between. CDR3 region: CASSFSGTWEAFF. The DNA of the CDR3 is TGCGCCAGCAGCTTCTCCGGGACGTGGGAAGCTTTCTTT. The whole variable domain, remainder taken from reference TRBV5-1 and TRBJ1-1, is KAGVTQTPRYLIKTRGQQVTLSCSPISGHRSVSWYQQTPGQGLQFLFEYFSETQRNKGNFPGRFSGRQFSNSRSEMNVSTLELGDSALYLCASSFSGTWEAFFGQGTRLTVV.